This T cell receptor (beta chain) was identified during a study of regulatory T cells in long-lasting Graves disease. Study-wide findings and caveats: Persistent Graves' patients showed less TCR diversity than newly diagnosed ones.

The CDR3 contains 13 residues. CDR1 and CDR2 from the germline V gene are WSHSY and SAAADI. V was trimmed by 7 bases and J by 2 bases, leaving 9 bases between them. Through Arm-PCR of CDR3 regions and iRepertoire HTBI primers, TCR beta libraries were built. TCRdb ran MiXCR on the multiplex PCR reads and lists one entry per CDR3 protein. Counted here are approximately 460,000 distinct CDR3 sequences, roughly 15% occurring once; the ten biggest clones make up about 10%. In regard to this clonotype: What it binds is unknown.

Regarding time point: newly diagnosed GD, antithyroid drugs for less than 3 months. From RNA extracted from PBMCs, the TCR library was made. The patients were enrolled through endocrinology in Xi'an, China. These data were also reused for a study on T cells in Graves' hyperthyroidism and ophthalmopathy. From that paper: Patients aged 18 to 65 had newly diagnosed hyperthyroidism lasting under 2 months. Clinicians diagnosed patients from clinical symptoms, serum thyroxine and TRAb, thyroid ultrasound and orbital computed tomography.

The source was peripheral blood mononuclear cells (PBMCs), collected at new diagnosis, from a patient treated with antithyroid drugs. The chain joins TRBV10-2 to TRBJ1-5; no clear D gene. The source is a woman in her thirties with Graves disease. The CDR3: CASTTGGNQPQHF. CDR3 DNA sequence: TGCGCCAGCACCACCGGGGGCAATCAGCCCCAGCATTTT.